This entry lists 16 T cell receptor beta chains sequenced from one sample in a study of blood T cell repertoires in COVID-19. TCRdb's copy holds only in-frame clones and misses some; the assay was immunoSEQ multiplex PCR. The table shows 260,000 or so clones, with approximately 85% occurring only once. The sequenced sample was peripheral blood. The receptors shown here come from a human donor in a cohort sampled during active COVID-19.

V usage is TRBV6-5 and J usage is TRBJ1-6; D not certain. V lost 5 bases and J 7 bases, leaving 15 bases between the germline ends. Per germline, CDR1 MNHEY and CDR2 SVGAGI. The CDR3 sequence is 15 residues long. In DNA form, the CDR3 reads TGTGCCAGCAGTCTTGATCCGGGTTCGAATTCACCCCTCCACTTT. Protein product: CASSLDPGSNSPLHF.

The genes are TRBV19 and TRBJ2-2; tentatively, D is TRBD1 (6 bases). Germline lookup yields CDR1 LNHDA and CDR2 SQIVND (reference sequence). The CDR3 has 15 amino acids. The V gene lost 6 bases and the J gene lost 1 base, with 12 bases spanning the gap. CDR3 DNA: TGTGCCAGTAGATTGGACAGAATGAACACCGGGGAGCTGTTTTTT. This sequence encodes CASRLDRMNTGELFF.

This clone was picked up a small number of times. V is TRBV4-1 and J is TRBJ1-2, with D perhaps matching TRBD1 (6 bases). Germline lookup yields CDR1 MGHRA and CDR2 YSYEKL. This CDR3 has 14 amino acids. V dropped 4 bases and J dropped 8 bases, with 17 bases sitting between them. CDR3 sequence: CASSPTAGEGGYTF. The CDR3 bases are TGCGCCAGCAGCCCGACGGCAGGGGAGGGCGGCTACACCTTC.

The rearrangement links TRBV19 to TRBJ1-2; 7 bases match TRBD1. The CDR3 has 14 residues. The germline V gene has CDR1 LNHDA and CDR2 SQIVND (reference sequence). Trimming removed 6 bases from V and 0 bases from J; junction bases left unmatched: 4. CDR3 loop: CASRRGQANYGYTF. The CDR3 nucleotides are TGTGCCAGTAGGAGAGGACAGGCTAACTATGGCTACACCTTC.

The rearrangement joins TRBV27 to TRBJ1-2; D unclear. Germline V gene sequence: CDR1 MNHEY, CDR2 SMNVEV (reference sequence). Between the trimmed V and J ends, which lost 5 bases and 1 base, there was a span of 11 bases. The CDR3 is 14 amino acids. The CDR3 loop reads CASSAPDSNYGYTF. Here the CDR3 DNA reads TGTGCCAGCAGTGCCCCCGATAGTAACTATGGCTACACCTTC.

The gene calls are TRBV12-5 and TRBJ1-2, with 12 nucleotides matching TRBD1. V trimming: 8 bases; J trimming: 6 bases; junction bases outside the gene matches: 4. The CDR3 is 13 residues long. The germline CDR1 and CDR2 sequences are LGHNT and FRNRAP. The CDR3 nucleotides read TGTGCTAGTACCCGGGACAGGGGGCATGGCTACACCTTC. Translated, it gives CASTRDRGHGYTF.

This sequence joins TRBV18 and TRBJ2-7, with TRBD1 matching 9 bases. This CDR3 is 14 amino acids long. J was trimmed by 3 bases and V by 3 bases; bases with no gene match: 3. Per germline, CDR1 KGHSH and CDR2 LQKENI. In nucleotides, the CDR3 is TGTGCCAGCTCACCTACGGGACAGGGCTACGAGCAGTACTTC. Protein sequence: CASSPTGQGYEQYF.

The V call is TRBV4-1, the J call TRBJ1-2; a weak D match, TRBD1 (5 bases). The CDR3 totals 14 residues. V shed 0 bases and J shed 5 bases, with 10 bases lying between them. Per germline, CDR1 MGHRA and CDR2 YSYEKL. CDR3 DNA: TGCGCCAGCAGCCAAGAAGGGGTCGTTTATGGCTACACCTTC. It is translated as CASSQEGVVYGYTF.

J is TRBJ2-7 and V is TRBV28; 7 positions agree with TRBD2. Looked up from germline, CDR1 is MDHEN and CDR2 is SYDVKM. CDR3 length: 14 amino acids. The V segment lost 6 bases and the J segment 3 bases; nucleotides outside the gene matches: 8. CDR3 nucleotides: TGTGCCAGCAGACTATCCGGGACTAACTACGAGCAGTACTTC. Encoded protein: CASRLSGTNYEQYF.

This chain connects TRBV7-8 to TRBJ1-2, with TRBD1 matching over 7 bases. Germline V gene data show CDR1 as SGHVS and CDR2 as FQNEAQ. The junction had 16 bases not matched to a gene; V was cut back by 1 base and J by 8 bases. The CDR3 is 17 residues long. The CDR3, as DNA: TGTGCCAGCAGCTTAGTAGGGCAGGGGGGCCTTATAAGCGGCTACACCTTC. Translating gives CASSLVGQGGLISGYTF.

The chain has TRBV28 and TRBJ2-2; 10 bases are shared with TRBD1. The germline gives CDR1 MDHEN, CDR2 SYDVKM. This CDR3 has 15 amino acids. Trimming at V came to 6 bases and at J to 1 base, leaving 2 bases not matched to a gene. The CDR3 DNA is TGTGCCAGCAGGACAGGGGGCAAGAACACCGGGGAGCTGTTTTTT. Translating gives CASRTGGKNTGELFF.

This clone was counted a few times. This chain uses TRBV5-1 with TRBJ1-2, with D possibly being TRBD1 (6 bases). Per the germline V gene, CDR1 is SGHRS and CDR2 is YFSETQ. Trimming pared 4 bases from V and 5 bases from J, leaving 12 bases between. CDR3 length equals 13 residues. CDR3 nucleotide sequence: TGCGCCAGCAGCCCGGACAGTATTTATGGCTACACCTTC. Translated: CASSPDSIYGYTF.

This clone was observed a few times. The chain joins TRBV10-1 to TRBJ2-3, with 15 bases matching TRBD2. The CDR3 runs 16 residues. Germline CDR1 and CDR2: WNHNN and SYGVQD (reference sequence). J was trimmed by 5 bases and V by 6 bases; bases with no gene match: 6. This CDR3 reads CASSVGLAGGRDTQYF. In DNA form, the CDR3 reads TGCGCCAGCAGCGTCGGACTAGCGGGGGGGCGAGATACGCAGTATTTT.

The rearrangement joins TRBV9 to TRBJ2-5; 8 bases are shared with TRBD2. CDR3 length: 15 amino acids. J gave up 2 bases and V 3 bases, and 6 bases lay outside the gene matches. Germline V gene lookup returns CDR1 SGDLS and CDR2 YYNGEE. The CDR3 is CASSAGGAVQETQYF. In nucleotides, the CDR3 is TGTGCCAGCAGCGCCGGGGGGGCTGTTCAAGAGACCCAGTACTTC.

This clone was detected a few times. V and J are TRBV7-2 and TRBJ2-1; the match to TRBD2 covers 11 bases. V lost 5 bases, J lost 4 bases, and 7 bases stayed unmatched. The CDR3 has 16 residues. CDR1 is SGHTA and CDR2 is FQGNSA in the germline V gene. The CDR3 nucleotides read TGTGCCAGCAGCCACAGACTAGCGGGGCCTTACAATGAGCAGTTCTTC. This sequence encodes CASSHRLAGPYNEQFF.

The genes are TRBV5-6 and TRBJ1-2, with D uncertain. V was shortened by 4 bases and J by 3 bases, with 16 bases between the two germline ends. CDR1 SGHDT and CDR2 YYEEEE come from the germline V gene. The CDR3 spans 15 residues. CDR3 region: CASSPRGITYYGYTF. In nucleotides, the CDR3 is TGTGCCAGCAGCCCCCGCGGAATAACTTACTATGGCTACACCTTC.